Listed below are T cell receptor beta chains from one sample, sequenced in a study of CD8+ T cells in alopecia areata. The repertoire was sequenced with immunoSEQ multiplex PCR; TCRdb's copy has only in-frame clones and lacks some. Among 200,000 to 250,000 clones listed, approximately 72% were seen once. Sequencing was performed on CD4+ T cells sorted from blood, taken around week 44, from a patient treated with tofacitinib. The source is a human donor with alopecia areata. The CDR3 runs from the conserved cysteine through the conserved F or W. Fields, in order: V gene, clone size, J gene, D gene, CDR3 protein, CDR3 DNA. The D gene is left open where the match is weak. Size is omitted from some rows. Given values are once, few, many or a class for expanded clones.

V gene: TRBV6-5; clone size: few; J gene: TRBJ2-7; D gene: TRBD1; CDR3 protein: CASRRGTEAYEQYF; CDR3 DNA: TGTGCCAGCAGACGAGGGACAGAAGCCTACGAGCAGTACTTC
V gene: TRBV30; clone size: .; J gene: TRBJ1-5; D gene: .; CDR3 protein: CAWSGLGGYSNQPQHF; CDR3 DNA: TGTGCCTGGAGTGGATTAGGTGGTTATAGCAATCAGCCCCAGCATTTT
V gene: TRBV11-3; clone size: few; J gene: TRBJ1-6; D gene: TRBD1; CDR3 protein: CASSSQTGDNSPLHF; CDR3 DNA: TGTGCCAGCAGCTCCCAGACAGGGGATAATTCACCCCTCCACTTT
V gene: TRBV30; clone size: few; J gene: TRBJ1-2; D gene: .; CDR3 protein: CAWSESGNYGYTF; CDR3 DNA: TGTGCCTGGAGTGAGTCAGGGAACTATGGCTACACCTTC
V gene: TRBV2; clone size: .; J gene: TRBJ2-3; D gene: TRBD2; CDR3 protein: CASMTSGGDTQYF; CDR3 DNA: TGTGCCAGCATGACTAGCGGCGGGGATACGCAGTATTTT
V gene: TRBV25-1; clone size: .; J gene: TRBJ2-5; D gene: .; CDR3 protein: CASSEPTGRGRWETQYF; CDR3 DNA: TGTGCCAGCAGTGAACCCACCGGGCGGGGTAGGTGGGAGACCCAGTACTTC
V gene: TRBV5-1; clone size: few; J gene: TRBJ1-1; D gene: .; CDR3 protein: CASSPLGAQNTEAFF; CDR3 DNA: TGCGCCAGCAGCCCACTGGGGGCACAGAACACTGAAGCTTTCTTT
V gene: TRBV30; clone size: .; J gene: TRBJ2-7; D gene: .; CDR3 protein: CAWSITTPISYEQYF; CDR3 DNA: TGTGCCTGGAGTATAACGACACCCATCTCCTACGAGCAGTACTTC
V gene: TRBV7-9; clone size: .; J gene: TRBJ2-7; D gene: TRBD2; CDR3 protein: CASSLAAGDYEQYF; CDR3 DNA: TGTGCCAGCAGCTTAGCAGCGGGGGACTACGAGCAGTACTTC
V gene: TRBV7-9; clone size: .; J gene: TRBJ2-1; D gene: TRBD2; CDR3 protein: CASSSTSGPYNEQFF; CDR3 DNA: TGTGCCAGCAGTTCCACTAGCGGGCCATACAATGAGCAGTTCTTC
V gene: TRBV7-2; clone size: .; J gene: TRBJ2-5; D gene: .; CDR3 protein: CASSLVLYGETQYF; CDR3 DNA: TGTGCCAGCAGCTTAGTTCTCTATGGGGAGACCCAGTACTTC
V gene: TRBV15; clone size: .; J gene: TRBJ1-4; D gene: .; CDR3 protein: CATSRDRREKLFF; CDR3 DNA: TGTGCCACCAGCAGAGATCGGAGGGAAAAACTGTTTTTT
V gene: TRBV10-3; clone size: .; J gene: TRBJ2-2; D gene: .; CDR3 protein: CAIQGGGTNTGELFF; CDR3 DNA: TGTGCCATCCAGGGAGGGGGGACGAACACCGGGGAGCTGTTTTTT
V gene: TRBV7-9; clone size: .; J gene: TRBJ1-1; D gene: .; CDR3 protein: CASSPTVAGTEAFF; CDR3 DNA: TGTGCCAGCAGCCCGACAGTGGCTGGCACTGAAGCTTTCTTT
V gene: TRBV27; clone size: once; J gene: TRBJ1-1; D gene: TRBD1; CDR3 protein: CASSPGQGKGANTEAFF; CDR3 DNA: TGTGCCAGCAGCCCGGGACAGGGTAAAGGAGCGAACACTGAAGCTTTCTTT
V gene: TRBV7-9; clone size: .; J gene: TRBJ2-4; D gene: TRBD1; CDR3 protein: CASSPGQAVENIQYF; CDR3 DNA: TGTGCCAGCAGCCCTGGACAGGCTGTGGAAAACATTCAGTACTTC
V gene: TRBV5-6; clone size: .; J gene: TRBJ2-7; D gene: TRBD2; CDR3 protein: CASSFGGDLNEQYF; CDR3 DNA: TGTGCCAGCAGCTTCGGGGGGGATCTCAACGAGCAGTACTTC
V gene: TRBV7-2; clone size: .; J gene: TRBJ2-5; D gene: .; CDR3 protein: CASSLGSGQETQYF; CDR3 DNA: TGTGCCAGCAGCTTAGGTAGCGGCCAAGAGACCCAGTACTTC
V gene: TRBV29-1; clone size: .; J gene: TRBJ1-1; D gene: .; CDR3 protein: CSVVSQMNTEAFF; CDR3 DNA: TGCAGCGTTGTTAGTCAGATGAACACTGAAGCTTTCTTT
V gene: TRBV30; clone size: once; J gene: TRBJ1-1; D gene: .; CDR3 protein: CAWSVGTVNTEAFF; CDR3 DNA: TGTGCCTGGAGTGTAGGAACAGTTAACACTGAAGCTTTCTTT
V gene: TRBV5-1; clone size: .; J gene: TRBJ1-2; D gene: .; CDR3 protein: CASSSSGRGLVYGYTF; CDR3 DNA: TGCGCCAGCAGCTCCTCTGGCCGGGGGCTCGTCTATGGCTACACCTTC
V gene: TRBV4-3; clone size: .; J gene: TRBJ1-5; D gene: .; CDR3 protein: CASSPGWSRDQPQHF; CDR3 DNA: TGCGCCAGCAGCCCGGGGTGGTCCAGGGATCAGCCCCAGCATTTT
V gene: TRBV5-4; clone size: .; J gene: TRBJ2-7; D gene: .; CDR3 protein: CASKRVCLGPYEQYF; CDR3 DNA: TGTGCCAGCAAACGGGTATGTTTAGGGCCCTACGAGCAGTACTTC
V gene: TRBV11-3; clone size: .; J gene: TRBJ2-1; D gene: .; CDR3 protein: CASSLGSNNEQFF; CDR3 DNA: TGTGCCAGCAGCTTAGGGTCGAACAATGAGCAGTTCTTC
V gene: TRBV11-2; clone size: .; J gene: TRBJ2-5; D gene: .; CDR3 protein: CASSLTVDQETQYF; CDR3 DNA: TGTGCCAGCAGCTTAACAGTGGACCAAGAGACCCAGTACTTC
V gene: TRBV15; clone size: .; J gene: TRBJ2-4; D gene: .; CDR3 protein: CATSRDHREVVAKNIQYF; CDR3 DNA: TGTGCCACCAGCAGAGATCACCGAGAAGTAGTGGCCAAAAACATTCAGTACTTC
V gene: TRBV6-5; clone size: .; J gene: TRBJ2-3; D gene: TRBD2; CDR3 protein: CASSYSRLASTDTQYF; CDR3 DNA: TGTGCCAGCAGTTACTCGAGACTAGCCAGCACAGATACGCAGTATTTT
V gene: TRBV5-6; clone size: .; J gene: TRBJ2-7; D gene: .; CDR3 protein: CASSLEYEQYF; CDR3 DNA: TGTGCCAGCAGCTTGGAATACGAGCAGTACTTC
V gene: TRBV7-3; clone size: .; J gene: TRBJ2-2; D gene: .; CDR3 protein: CASSLTGNTGELFF; CDR3 DNA: TGTGCCAGCAGCTTAACAGGGAATACCGGGGAGCTGTTTTTT
V gene: TRBV2; clone size: few; J gene: TRBJ2-3; D gene: .; CDR3 protein: CASSEGFGDTQYF; CDR3 DNA: TGTGCCAGCAGTGAAGGGTTTGGCGATACGCAGTATTTT